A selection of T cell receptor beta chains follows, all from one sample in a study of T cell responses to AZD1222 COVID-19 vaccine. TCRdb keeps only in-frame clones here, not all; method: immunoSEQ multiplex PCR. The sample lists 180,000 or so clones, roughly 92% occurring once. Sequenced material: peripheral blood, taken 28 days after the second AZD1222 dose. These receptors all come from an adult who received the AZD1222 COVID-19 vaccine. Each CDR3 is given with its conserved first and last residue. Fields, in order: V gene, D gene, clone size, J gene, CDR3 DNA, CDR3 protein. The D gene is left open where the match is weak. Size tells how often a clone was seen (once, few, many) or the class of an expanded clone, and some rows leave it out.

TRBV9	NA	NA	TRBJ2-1	TGTGCCAGCAGCGTAGGGTCCAAATACAATGAGCAGTTCTTC	CASSVGSKYNEQFF
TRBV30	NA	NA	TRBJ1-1	TGTGCCTGGGGTCGGCTTCAGAACACTGAAGCTTTCTTT	CAWGRLQNTEAFF
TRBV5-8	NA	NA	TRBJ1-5	TGTGCCAGCAGCCTCCTAGAAGGATGGAGCAATCAGCCCCAGCATTTT	CASSLLEGWSNQPQHF
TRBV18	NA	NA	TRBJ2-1	TGTGCCAGCTCACCACCTATACGAGTGGGGTACAATGAGCAGTTCTTC	CASSPPIRVGYNEQFF
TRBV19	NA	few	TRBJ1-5	TGTGCCAGTAGTATTGCCCCAAGGTCCGGCAATCAGCCCCAGCATTTT	CASSIAPRSGNQPQHF
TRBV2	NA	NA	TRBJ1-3	TGTGCCAGCAGTCGAGGGTTCTGGGGGGATTCTTCTGGAAACACCATATATTTT	CASSRGFWGDSSGNTIYF
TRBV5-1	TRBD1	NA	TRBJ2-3	TGCGCCAGCAGCCGAGCCGGGACAGGGGCTAAAGATACGCAGTATTTT	CASSRAGTGAKDTQYF
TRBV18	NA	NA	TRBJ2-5	TGTGCCAGCTCACCACCCTACTTCCAAGAGACCCAGTACTTC	CASSPPYFQETQYF
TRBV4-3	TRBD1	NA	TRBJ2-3	TGCGCCAGCAAGAGGGGGACAGGGACCAGCACAGATACGCAGTATTTT	CASKRGTGTSTDTQYF
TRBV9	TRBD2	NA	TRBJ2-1	TGTGCCAGCAGCGCTGCGGGAGGGGAGGGCAATGAGCAGTTCTTC	CASSAAGGEGNEQFF
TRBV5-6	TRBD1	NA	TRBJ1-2	TGTGCCAGCAGTTACGGACAGGACCTCTATGGCTACACCTTC	CASSYGQDLYGYTF
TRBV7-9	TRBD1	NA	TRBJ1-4	TGTGCCAGCAGCACCGGGACAGGGAATGAAAAACTGTTTTTT	CASSTGTGNEKLFF
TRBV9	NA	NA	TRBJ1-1	TGTGCCAGCAGCGTCCTTCCCGGGACACCTGACACTGAAGCTTTCTTT	CASSVLPGTPDTEAFF
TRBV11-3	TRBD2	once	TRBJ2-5	TGTGCCAGCAGCTCCCTAGCGGGAGTCCGTAAAGAGACCCAGTACTTC	CASSSLAGVRKETQYF
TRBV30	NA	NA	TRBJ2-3	TGTGCCTGGAGTAAGGCAGATACGCAGTATTTT	CAWSKADTQYF
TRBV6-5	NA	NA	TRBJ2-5	TGTGCCAGCAGCCCGAACAGAGACCAGTACTTC	CASSPNRDQYF
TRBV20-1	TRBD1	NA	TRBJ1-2	TGCAGTGCTAGTGGACAGGTAGCGAGTGGCTACACCTTC	CSASGQVASGYTF
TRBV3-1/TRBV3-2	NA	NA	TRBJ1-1	TGTGCCAGCACCATTACTCGGGGGGGCAGGGGAAACACTGAAGCTTTCTTT	CASTITRGGRGNTEAFF
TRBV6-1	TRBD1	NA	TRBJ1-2	TGTGCCAGCAGTGAAGGACAGGGGGCGCGGGGCTACACCTTC	CASSEGQGARGYTF
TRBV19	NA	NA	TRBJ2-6	TGTGCCAGTAGTTCACGGACTTATTCCCTGCAAGGGGCCAACGTCCTGACTTTC	CASSSRTYSLQGANVLTF
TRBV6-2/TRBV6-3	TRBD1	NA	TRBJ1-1	TGTGCCAGCAGTATGGACAGGGACACTGAAGCTTTCTTT	CASSMDRDTEAFF
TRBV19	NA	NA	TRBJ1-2	TGTGCCAGTAGGAGACGGGACTACTATGGCTACACCTTC	CASRRRDYYGYTF
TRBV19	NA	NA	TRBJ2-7	TGTGCCAGTAGCAGAAAAGAAGCGGGTTACGCCTACGAGCAGTACTTC	CASSRKEAGYAYEQYF
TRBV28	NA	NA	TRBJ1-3	TGTGCCAGCAATATGGGGGACATCTCTGGAAACACCATATATTTT	CASNMGDISGNTIYF
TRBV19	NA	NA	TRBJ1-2	TGTGCCAGTAACCGGGCCGGGCTAGCTAACTATGGCTACACCTTC	CASNRAGLANYGYTF
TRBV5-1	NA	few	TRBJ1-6	TGCGCCAGCAGCTCCCGGGACAACCTTAATTCACCCCTCCACTTT	CASSSRDNLNSPLHF
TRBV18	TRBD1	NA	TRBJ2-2	TGTGCCAGCTCAACGGGGAGGACAGGGGTGACCGGGGAGCTGTTTTTT	CASSTGRTGVTGELFF
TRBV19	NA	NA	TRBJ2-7	TGTGCCAGTAGTGTGACTACCTATAGCTCCTACGAGCAGTACTTC	CASSVTTYSSYEQYF
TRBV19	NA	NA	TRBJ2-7	TGTGCCAGTTCTGCAGGCGGGTCCAGCTCCTACGAGCAGTACTTC	CASSAGGSSSYEQYF
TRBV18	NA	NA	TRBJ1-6	TGTGCCAGCTCACCACGCGGGGCAAATAATTCACCCCTCCACTTT	CASSPRGANNSPLHF
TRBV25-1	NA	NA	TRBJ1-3	TGTGCCAGCAGTGAATATGAAACAGGGTGGAACACCATATATTTT	CASSEYETGWNTIYF
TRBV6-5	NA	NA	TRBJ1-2	TGTGCCAGCAGTTACACCCGGACTATCAACTATGGCTACACCTTC	CASSYTRTINYGYTF
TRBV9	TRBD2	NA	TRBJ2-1	TGTGCCAGCAGCGTAGACCTCAGCGGGGGGGTCTCCTACAATGAGCAGTTCTTC	CASSVDLSGGVSYNEQFF
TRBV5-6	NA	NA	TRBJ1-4	TGTGCCAGCAGCTTGGAAACGGGGATCGAGGCTAATGAAAAACTGTTTTTT	CASSLETGIEANEKLFF
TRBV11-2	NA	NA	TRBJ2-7	TGTGCCAGCAGCGGGACCGGGACATTGTCCTACGAGCAGTACTTC	CASSGTGTLSYEQYF
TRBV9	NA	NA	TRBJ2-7	TGTGCCAGCAGCGTAGCCCCTGGACAGACCTACGAGCAGTACTTC	CASSVAPGQTYEQYF
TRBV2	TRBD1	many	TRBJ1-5	TGTGCCAGCAGTGTCCGGACAGGGGAGAATCAGCCCCAGCATTTT	CASSVRTGENQPQHF
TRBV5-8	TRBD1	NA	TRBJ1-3	TGTGCCAGCAGCTTACGGACAGGTTCGGGAAACACCATATATTTT	CASSLRTGSGNTIYF
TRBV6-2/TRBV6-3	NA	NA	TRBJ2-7	TGTGCCAGCAGTTACAATGTGGGGAGGGGGATCTACGAGCAGTACTTC	CASSYNVGRGIYEQYF
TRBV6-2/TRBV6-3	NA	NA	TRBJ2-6	TGTGCCAGCAGTTACAAGGCAGGGGACCACTCTGGGGCCAACGTCCTGACTTTC	CASSYKAGDHSGANVLTF
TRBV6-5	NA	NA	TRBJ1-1	TGTGCCAGCAGTTACGGGGTAGACATGAACACTGAAGCTTTCTTT	CASSYGVDMNTEAFF
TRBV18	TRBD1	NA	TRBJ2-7	TGTGCCAGCTCTCCCGGGACAGGGGTGAACGAGCAGTACTTC	CASSPGTGVNEQYF
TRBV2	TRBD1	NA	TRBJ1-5	TGTGCCAGCAGTTTGCAGGGGGGGCCGGAGCCCCAGCATTTT	CASSLQGGPEPQHF
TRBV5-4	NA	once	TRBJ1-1	TGTGCCAGCAGCTTGGGCCGGGAGAACACTGAAGCTTTCTTT	CASSLGRENTEAFF
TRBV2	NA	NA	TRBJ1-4	TGTGCCAGCAGTGAAGGTAGAGGTAATGAAAAACTGTTTTTT	CASSEGRGNEKLFF
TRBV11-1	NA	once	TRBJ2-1	TGTGCCAGCAGCCTTGGGACAGCGGGCTCCAATGAGCAGTTCTTC	CASSLGTAGSNEQFF
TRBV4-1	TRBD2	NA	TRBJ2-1	TGCGCCAGCAGCCGCGCCCTTGGGGCTAGCGGCTACAATGAGCAGTTCTTC	CASSRALGASGYNEQFF
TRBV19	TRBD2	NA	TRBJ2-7	TGTGCCAGTGGGGAGGGGCTCGAGCAGTACTTC	CASGEGLEQYF
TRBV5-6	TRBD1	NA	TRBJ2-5	TGTGCCAGCAGCTTTACAGGGGGCTCGGGGGAGACCCAGTACTTC	CASSFTGGSGETQYF
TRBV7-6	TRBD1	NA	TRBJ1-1	TGTGCCAGCAGCCCCGGGACAGGGACGTCGAACACTGAAGCTTTCTTT	CASSPGTGTSNTEAFF
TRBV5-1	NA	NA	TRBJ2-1	TGCGCCAGCAGCCCGGAGTCACAGGGTATATCCTCCTACAATGAGCAGTTCTTC	CASSPESQGISSYNEQFF
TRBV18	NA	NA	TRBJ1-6	TGTGCCAGCTCCCCAAGGATCTCCAGCTCCTATAATTCACCCCTCCACTTT	CASSPRISSSYNSPLHF
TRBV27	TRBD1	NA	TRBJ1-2	TGTGCCAGCAGTTTACGAGCTCCCCCAGGGGGGGGACCTTTCTATGGCTACACCTTC	CASSLRAPPGGGPFYGYTF
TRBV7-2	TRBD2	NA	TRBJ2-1	TGTGCCAGCAGCTTAGGAGGCGGGGGGGCCGGTAATGAGCAGTTCTTC	CASSLGGGGAGNEQFF
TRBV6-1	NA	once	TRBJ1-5	TGTGCCAGCAGTGAGTGGAGCGAGGGTAATCAGCCCCAGCATTTT	CASSEWSEGNQPQHF
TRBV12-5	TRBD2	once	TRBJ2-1	TGTGCTAGTGGCCAAACCACCGGGACTAGGAGCCCCTACAATGAGCAGTTCTTC	CASGQTTGTRSPYNEQFF
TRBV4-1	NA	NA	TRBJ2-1	TGCGCCAGCAGCCATGGGGTCTTCATCTCGGATGAGCAGTTCTTC	CASSHGVFISDEQFF